These 25 T cell receptor beta chains originate from one sample sequenced in a study of blood T cell repertoires in COVID-19. The repertoire was sequenced with immunoSEQ multiplex PCR; TCRdb's copy has only in-frame clones and lacks some. This table holds tens of thousands of clones, 88% found once. Sequencing was carried out using peripheral blood. The receptors originated from a woman between 65 and 79 years old with acute or convalescent COVID-19.

The chain recombines TRBV27 with TRBJ2-1; D possibly corresponds to TRBD1 (7 bases). V lost 6 bases and J 2 bases, leaving 14 bases between the germline ends. The length of the CDR3 is 15 residues. In germline, CDR1 is MNHEY, CDR2 SMNVEV (reference sequence). The CDR3 loop reads CASREGQSAYNEQFF. CDR3 coding DNA: TGTGCCAGCAGGGAGGGACAGTCCGCCTACAATGAGCAGTTCTTC.

This clone has just one count. The genes are TRBV7-3 and TRBJ2-1; TRBD1 agrees at 9 bases. Germline CDR1 and CDR2: SGHTA and FQGTGA. V was pared by 5 bases and J by 4 bases, with 12 bases of the junction left unmatched. This CDR3 has 17 amino acids. The CDR3 protein is CASSPKPPGTGYNEQFF. CDR3 nucleotides: TGTGCCAGCAGCCCGAAGCCCCCTGGGACAGGGTACAATGAGCAGTTCTTC.

V is TRBV7-9 and J is TRBJ2-2; no clear D gene. The germline V gene has CDR1 SEHNR and CDR2 FQNEAQ (reference sequence). The CDR3 totals 15 residues. With 3 bases removed from V and 0 bases from J, the gap between germline ends came to 8 bases. CDR3: CASSFQDSNTGELFF. CDR3 bases: TGTGCCAGCAGCTTCCAGGATTCGAACACCGGGGAGCTGTTTTTT.

The V gene is TRBV3-1 (or the pseudogene TRBV3-2), the J gene TRBJ1-1; 9 bases line up with TRBD1. Per germline, CDR1 LGHDT and CDR2 YNNKEL (reference sequence). V was pared by 4 bases and J by 5 bases, with 5 bases of the junction left unmatched. This CDR3 region has 14 residues. CDR3 nucleotide sequence: TGTGCCAGCAGCCGCAGGGACAGGGAGACTGAAGCTTTCTTT. It translates to CASSRRDRETEAFF.

The CDR3: CASTLLGRQGTTGELFF. For the CDR3, the DNA is TGTGCCAGTACCCTTTTGGGGCGACAGGGCACCACCGGGGAGCTGTTTTTT. The chain recombines TRBV19 with TRBJ2-2; 7 bases are shared with TRBD1. V dropped 7 bases and J dropped 4; count of bases not matched to a gene: 15. The CDR3 extends over 17 amino acids. The V gene's germline CDR1 is LNHDA and CDR2 SQIVND (reference sequence). The full variable domain, completed using reference TRBV19 and TRBJ2-2, is DGGITQSPKYLFRKEGQNVTLSCEQNLNHDAMYWYRQDPGQGLRLIYYSQIVNDFQKGDIAEGYSVSREKKESFPLTVTSAQKNPTAFYLCASTLLGRQGTTGELFFGEGSRLTVL.

This chain links TRBV5-1 with TRBJ2-1; 9 nucleotides line up with TRBD1. Germline loops: CDR1 SGHRS, CDR2 YFSETQ. V shed 4 bases and J 8 bases; nucleotides not matched to a gene: 10. The CDR3 is 15 amino acids. This CDR3 reads CASSPGQGRVDEQFF. The DNA of the CDR3 is TGCGCCAGCAGCCCGGGACAGGGAAGGGTAGATGAGCAGTTCTTC.

The V and J genes are TRBV29-1 and TRBJ2-7; D remains ambiguous. Per germline, CDR1 SQVTM and CDR2 ANQGSEA. The CDR3 has 13 amino acids. V was pared by 1 base and J by 2 bases, with 9 bases between. DNA for the CDR3: TGCAGCGTTGAAGGCCGAGAAACCTACGAGCAGTACTTC. This sequence encodes CSVEGRETYEQYF.

The chain has TRBV6-5 and TRBJ1-2; a weak D match, TRBD1 (6 bases). This CDR3 region has 15 residues. V lost 4 bases and J lost 0, with 12 bases in between. Germline CDR1 and CDR2: MNHEY and SVGAGI. CDR3 loop: CASSLTTGANYGYTF. CDR3 DNA: TGTGCCAGCAGTTTAACGACAGGAGCTAACTATGGCTACACCTTC.

This chain connects TRBV2 to TRBJ2-2, with D tentatively TRBD2 (5 bases). V lost 10 bases and J lost 0, with 12 bases in between. This CDR3 region has 14 residues. Germline lookup yields CDR1 SNHLY and CDR2 FYNNEI. The DNA for the CDR3 is TGTGCCACTACCCGGGAAACGAACACCGGGGAGCTGTTTTTT. Its translation: CATTRETNTGELFF.

V usage is TRBV28 and J usage is TRBJ2-1; 8 nucleotides agree with TRBD2. V shed 6 bases and J 5 bases; nucleotides not matched to a gene: 9. The CDR3 runs to 15 residues. CDR1 and CDR2 (germline): MDHEN, SYDVKM. The CDR3 reads CASSLPGLGDNEQFF. The CDR3, as DNA: TGTGCCAGCAGCCTACCGGGACTAGGGGACAATGAGCAGTTCTTC.

V and J are TRBV7-7 and TRBJ2-1, with 9 bases matching TRBD2. Germline-derived CDR1 and CDR2 are SSHAT and FNYEAQ (reference sequence). Trimming removed 8 bases from V and 6 bases from J; junction bases left unmatched: 5. The CDR3 runs to 13 residues. CDR3 in amino acids: CASGREGRNEQFF. CDR3 sequence (DNA): TGTGCCAGCGGGCGGGAGGGCCGCAATGAGCAGTTCTTC.

The chain couples TRBV15 to TRBJ2-1; 9 nucleotides agree with TRBD2. Per the germline V gene, CDR1 is LNHNV and CDR2 is YYDKDF (reference sequence). Trimming cost V 3 bases and J 7 bases; bases outside gene matches: 7. The length of the CDR3 is 15 residues. The CDR3 DNA follows: TGTGCCACCAGCAGGGACTTAGCGGGAGATAATGAGCAGTTCTTC. Translated, it gives CATSRDLAGDNEQFF.

The chain recombines TRBV5-1 with TRBJ2-5; 8 bases fit TRBD2. V lost 4 bases, J lost 3 bases, and 8 bases stayed unmatched. From germline, CDR1 is SGHRS and CDR2 YFSETQ. This CDR3 region has 15 residues. The CDR3 DNA follows: TGCGCCAGCAGCCCGGGACTAGTACCCAAAGAGACCCAGTACTTC. Amino acid sequence: CASSPGLVPKETQYF.

V and J are TRBV3-1 (or the pseudogene TRBV3-2) and TRBJ1-2; 7 positions agree with TRBD1. The junction had 8 bases not matched to a gene; V was cut back by 1 base and J by 6 bases. CDR1 LGHDT and CDR2 YNNKEL come from the germline V gene (reference sequence). The CDR3 is 15 amino acids. DNA of the CDR3: TGTGCCAGCAGCCAAGGAGGGACAGCTGTTGATGGCTACACCTTC. This sequence encodes CASSQGGTAVDGYTF.

The chain links TRBV5-1 to TRBJ1-3; tentatively, D is TRBD1 (5 bases). Per germline, CDR1 SGHRS and CDR2 YFSETQ. The CDR3 is made up of 17 amino acids. The V end was cut by 4 bases, the J end by 0 bases, with 17 bases between. The CDR3 is CASSGGPGRLSGNTIYF. The CDR3 region has the DNA TGCGCCAGCAGCGGAGGGCCAGGGAGACTCTCTGGAAACACCATATATTTT.

The V gene is TRBV10-3, the J gene TRBJ1-4; 7 positions agree with TRBD1. This CDR3 comprises 12 residues. Per the germline V gene, CDR1 is ENHRY and CDR2 is SYGVKD. J gave up 6 bases and V 10 bases, and 5 bases lay outside the gene matches. This CDR3 is CATADRDEKLFF. In DNA form, the CDR3 reads TGTGCCACCGCAGACAGGGATGAAAAACTGTTTTTT.

J is TRBJ2-7 and V is TRBV24-1, with 7 nucleotides matching TRBD2. The J segment lost 5 bases and the V segment lost 3 bases, leaving 9 bases of the junction unmatched. The V gene's germline CDR1 is KGHDR and CDR2 SFDVKD. CDR3 length: 15 amino acids. The CDR3 reads CATSDPTSSGNEQYF. The CDR3 DNA reads TGTGCCACCAGTGATCCGACTAGCTCCGGGAACGAGCAGTACTTC.

The chain is built from TRBV21-1 and TRBJ1-2. TRBV21-1 is designated a pseudogene. The CDR3 loop spans 12 amino acids. DNA for the CDR3: TGTGCCAGCAGTAGGACTCAACATGGCTACACCTTC. Its translation is CASSRTQHGYTF.

V gene TRBV20-1 combines with J gene TRBJ2-7, with 7 bases matching TRBD2. Per germline, CDR1 DFQATT and CDR2 SNEGSKA (reference sequence). Losses at the gene ends were 3 bases for V and 3 bases for J; bases not matched to a gene: 5. The CDR3 length is 13 residues. The CDR3 sequence: CSASFREGYEQYF. The CDR3 nucleotides are TGCAGTGCTAGTTTCAGGGAGGGCTACGAGCAGTACTTC.

This clone has more than one count but fewer than ten. The chain carries TRBV27 and TRBJ2-7; TRBD1 matches 8 bases. The germline CDR1 and CDR2 sequences are MNHEY and SMNVEV (reference sequence). V lost 1 base to trimming and J lost 3 bases; unmatched junction nucleotides: 8. The CDR3 extends over 16 amino acids. The CDR3 nucleotides read TGTGCCAGCAGTTTATATTGGGGGGACAGGAGCTACGAGCAGTACTTC. This encodes CASSLYWGDRSYEQYF.

This clone was seen ten or more times. The V call is TRBV4-1, the J call TRBJ1-6; tentative D call: TRBD1 (5 bases). V lost 2 bases, J lost 5 bases, and 16 bases lay in between. The CDR3 loop spans 17 amino acids. CDR1 is MGHRA, CDR2 YSYEKL, per germline. The CDR3 nucleotides are TGCGCCAGCAGCCAACGAAGCTTCAGGGAAAATAATTCACCCCTCCACTTT. Translated: CASSQRSFRENNSPLHF.

The chain carries TRBV11-2 and TRBJ2-7, with a weak D call TRBD2 (6 bases). Germline-derived CDR1 and CDR2 are SGHAT and FQNNGV. There are 14 residues in the CDR3. V lost 5 bases to trimming and J lost 3 bases, with 14 bases between them. In nucleotides, the CDR3 is TGTGCCAGCAGCGGGCGGGGAGCTTACTACGAGCAGTACTTC. Protein: CASSGRGAYYEQYF.

The chain carries TRBV18 and TRBJ1-4; 7 bases are a match to TRBD1. Germline-derived CDR1 and CDR2 are KGHSH and LQKENI. Trimming took 5 bases from V and 5 from J; bases not matched to a gene: 8. This CDR3 has 15 residues. This chain's CDR3 is CASSTTTGPNEKLFF. DNA for the CDR3: TGTGCCAGCTCAACTACGACAGGGCCAAATGAAAAACTGTTTTTT.

This chain uses TRBV6-5 with TRBJ1-5, with D uncertain. CDR1 MNHEY and CDR2 SVGAGI come from the germline V gene. CDR3 length: 15 residues. V was shortened by 6 bases and J by 6 bases, with 18 bases between the two germline ends. The CDR3 is CASRLPRVRGQPQHF. The CDR3 coding sequence is TGTGCCAGCAGGCTCCCTCGGGTCCGGGGTCAGCCCCAGCATTTT.

The rearrangement joins TRBV9 to TRBJ1-2; D gene uncertain. The germline V and J ends were trimmed by 7 bases and 0 bases, with 19 bases remaining between them. Germline V gene sequence: CDR1 SGDLS, CDR2 YYNGEE. This CDR3 comprises 16 residues. CDR3 sequence: CASAQSPGKSNYGYTF. In DNA form, the CDR3 reads TGTGCCAGCGCCCAATCTCCGGGGAAGTCTAACTATGGCTACACCTTC. Full variable domain (outside the CDR3, taken from reference TRBV9 and TRBJ1-2): DSGVTQTPKHLITATGQRVTLRCSPRSGDLSVYWYQQSLDQGLQFLIQYYNGEERAKGNILERFSAQQFPDLHSELNLSSLELGDSALYFCASAQSPGKSNYGYTFGSGTRLTVV.